Listed below are T cell receptor beta chains from one sample, sequenced in a study of blood T cell repertoires in COVID-19. Generated by immunoSEQ multiplex PCR, the TCRdb table keeps only in-frame clones and is missing some. Of some 300,000 clones in the sample, about 90% were seen once. Sequenced input: peripheral blood. The receptors derive from a woman between 35 and 50 years old with COVID-19, enrolled during active disease. CDR3s include the opening cysteine and the closing phenylalanine or tryptophan. The D gene is left open where the match is weak. The size field is filled for only some rows; it gives once, few, many or a size class.

CDR3 protein: CASKTVLHQTQYF
CDR3 DNA: TGTGCCAGCAAAACAGTCTTGCATCAGACCCAGTACTTC
CDR3 length: 13
clone size: .
J gene: TRBJ2-5
V gene: TRBV7-8
D gene: .

CDR3 protein: CASSFIGTGRGYGYTF
CDR3 DNA: TGTGCCAGCAGTTTCATAGGGACAGGGAGGGGGTATGGCTACACCTTC
CDR3 length: 16
clone size: .
J gene: TRBJ1-2
V gene: TRBV27
D gene: TRBD1

CDR3 protein: CASSLSTSGLTDTQYF
CDR3 DNA: TGTGCCAGCAGCTTATCGACTAGCGGGCTCACAGATACGCAGTATTTT
CDR3 length: 16
clone size: .
J gene: TRBJ2-3
V gene: TRBV7-2
D gene: TRBD2

CDR3 protein: CASSLDTNTEAFF
CDR3 DNA: TGCGCCAGCAGCTTGGACACCAACACTGAAGCTTTCTTT
CDR3 length: 13
clone size: .
J gene: TRBJ1-1
V gene: TRBV5-1
D gene: .

CDR3 protein: CAWSYRLSGVNTEAFF
CDR3 DNA: TGTGCCTGGAGTTACAGGCTATCTGGAGTGAACACTGAAGCTTTCTTT
CDR3 length: 16
clone size: .
J gene: TRBJ1-1
V gene: TRBV30
D gene: .

CDR3 protein: CASSSNRGHNSPLHF
CDR3 DNA: TGCGCCAGCAGTTCCAACAGGGGCCACAATTCACCCCTCCACTTT
CDR3 length: 15
clone size: .
J gene: TRBJ1-6
V gene: TRBV5-1
D gene: TRBD1

CDR3 protein: CATSDAGGRQPQHF
CDR3 DNA: TGTGCCACCTCCGACGCTGGGGGCAGGCAGCCCCAGCATTTT
CDR3 length: 14
clone size: .
J gene: TRBJ1-5
V gene: TRBV24-1
D gene: .

CDR3 protein: CASSENRGRTGELFF
CDR3 DNA: TGTGCCAGCAGCGAGAACAGGGGGCGAACCGGGGAGCTGTTTTTT
CDR3 length: 15
clone size: once
J gene: TRBJ2-2
V gene: TRBV28
D gene: TRBD1

CDR3 protein: CASSVGDRVYNEQFF
CDR3 DNA: TGTGCCAGCAGCGTAGGGGACAGGGTATACAATGAGCAGTTCTTC
CDR3 length: 15
clone size: .
J gene: TRBJ2-1
V gene: TRBV9
D gene: TRBD1

CDR3 protein: CASRQTVMNTEAFF
CDR3 DNA: TGTGCCAGCAGACAGACAGTGATGAACACTGAAGCTTTCTTT
CDR3 length: 14
clone size: .
J gene: TRBJ1-1
V gene: TRBV28
D gene: .

CDR3 protein: CASSYAGLRTDTQYF
CDR3 DNA: TGTGCCAGCAGTTACGCGGGACTCCGCACAGATACGCAGTATTTT
CDR3 length: 15
clone size: .
J gene: TRBJ2-3
V gene: TRBV6-2/TRBV6-3
D gene: .

CDR3 protein: CASSRGQNTEAFF
CDR3 DNA: TGTGCCAGCAGTCGGGGACAGAACACTGAAGCTTTCTTT
CDR3 length: 13
clone size: .
J gene: TRBJ1-1
V gene: TRBV6-6
D gene: .

CDR3 protein: CASSQGASNTGELFF
CDR3 DNA: TGCGCCAGCAGCCAAGGGGCCTCGAACACCGGGGAGCTGTTTTTT
CDR3 length: 15
clone size: .
J gene: TRBJ2-2
V gene: TRBV4-3
D gene: .

CDR3 protein: CASSSGTSGRNEQFF
CDR3 DNA: TGTGCCAGCAGCTCCGGGACTAGCGGGAGGAATGAGCAGTTCTTC
CDR3 length: 15
clone size: once
J gene: TRBJ2-1
V gene: TRBV11-2
D gene: TRBD2

CDR3 protein: CASSWDRDYGYTF
CDR3 DNA: TGTGCCAGCAGTTGGGACAGAGACTATGGCTACACCTTC
CDR3 length: 13
clone size: .
J gene: TRBJ1-2
V gene: TRBV12-3/TRBV12-4
D gene: TRBD1

CDR3 protein: CASSLAAQGNTEAFF
CDR3 DNA: TGTGCCAGCAGCTTGGCCGCCCAGGGGAACACTGAAGCTTTCTTT
CDR3 length: 15
clone size: .
J gene: TRBJ1-1
V gene: TRBV5-5
D gene: .

CDR3 protein: CASSQGTGRNQYTEAFF
CDR3 DNA: TGCGCCAGCAGCCAAGGGACAGGGAGGAACCAGTACACTGAAGCTTTCTTT
CDR3 length: 17
clone size: .
J gene: TRBJ1-1
V gene: TRBV4-3
D gene: TRBD1

CDR3 protein: CASSKEGSGETQYF
CDR3 DNA: TGTGCCAGCAGCAAAGAGGGGTCCGGAGAGACCCAGTACTTC
CDR3 length: 14
clone size: .
J gene: TRBJ2-5
V gene: TRBV21-1
D gene: .

CDR3 protein: CASSFRRGREQYF
CDR3 DNA: TGTGCCAGCAGTTTTCGGAGGGGTAGAGAGCAGTACTTC
CDR3 length: 13
clone size: .
J gene: TRBJ2-7
V gene: TRBV27
D gene: .

CDR3 protein: CASSPRLARGPQETQYF
CDR3 DNA: TGCGCCAGCAGCCCCAGACTAGCTCGAGGGCCCCAAGAGACCCAGTACTTC
CDR3 length: 17
clone size: .
J gene: TRBJ2-5
V gene: TRBV4-1
D gene: TRBD2

CDR3 protein: CASSLVSSGAGEQFF
CDR3 DNA: TGTGCCAGCAGCTTAGTGTCTAGCGGGGCTGGTGAGCAGTTCTTC
CDR3 length: 15
clone size: .
J gene: TRBJ2-1
V gene: TRBV7-6
D gene: TRBD2

CDR3 protein: CASIGTGGSAFF
CDR3 DNA: TGTGCCAGCATTGGGACAGGGGGCAGTGCTTTCTTT
CDR3 length: 12
clone size: .
J gene: TRBJ1-1
V gene: TRBV6-5
D gene: TRBD1

CDR3 protein: CASSLGLALNTGELFF
CDR3 DNA: TGTGCCAGCAGCTTAGGGTTAGCCCTGAACACCGGGGAGCTGTTTTTT
CDR3 length: 16
clone size: .
J gene: TRBJ2-2
V gene: TRBV7-9
D gene: .

CDR3 protein: CASSPTGWTYSPLHF
CDR3 DNA: TGTGCCAGCAGTCCCACAGGGTGGACGTATTCACCCCTCCACTTT
CDR3 length: 15
clone size: .
J gene: TRBJ1-6
V gene: TRBV6-2/TRBV6-3
D gene: .

CDR3 protein: CASSMTGIEGPYEQYF
CDR3 DNA: TGTGCCAGTAGTATGACAGGGATCGAGGGACCCTACGAGCAGTACTTC
CDR3 length: 16
clone size: .
J gene: TRBJ2-7
V gene: TRBV19
D gene: TRBD1

CDR3 protein: CASTPLQGGNTDTQYF
CDR3 DNA: TGTGCCAGCACACCACTTCAGGGGGGCAACACAGATACGCAGTATTTT
CDR3 length: 16
clone size: .
J gene: TRBJ2-3
V gene: TRBV9
D gene: .